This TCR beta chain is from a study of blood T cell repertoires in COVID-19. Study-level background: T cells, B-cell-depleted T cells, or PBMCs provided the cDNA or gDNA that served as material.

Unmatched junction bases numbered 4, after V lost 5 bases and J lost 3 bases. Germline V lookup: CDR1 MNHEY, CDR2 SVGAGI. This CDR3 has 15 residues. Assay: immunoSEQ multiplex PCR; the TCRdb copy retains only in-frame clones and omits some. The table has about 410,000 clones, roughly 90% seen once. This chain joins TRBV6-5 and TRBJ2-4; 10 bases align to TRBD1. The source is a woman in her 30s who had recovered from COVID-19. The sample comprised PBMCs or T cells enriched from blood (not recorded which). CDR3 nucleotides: TGTGCCAGCAGTAGACAGGGGGCAAACAAAAACATTCAGTACTTC. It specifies CASSRQGANKNIQYF.